This T cell receptor (beta chain) was sequenced for a study of Graves' ophthalmopathy and Graves' hyperthyroidism. Study-wide results and limits: Detected in blood as well were most expanded thyroid clonotypes with frequency above 0.001. Sensitivity of over 60% and specificity of 72.22% were achieved by the model that predicted ophthalmopathy progression.

Amplification from RNA transcripts yielded the TCR beta CDR3 regions. The workflow started with a first-round RT-PCR run with HTBI primers and then moved on to a second-round multiplex PCR. Via MiXCR, TCRdb re-called the multiplex PCR reads, giving one row per CDR3 protein. The profile covers some 1.1 million distinct CDR3 sequences, with less than 45% appearing a single time and over 8.5% taken by the ten largest. Germline V lookup: CDR1 DFQATT, CDR2 SNEGSKA (reference sequence). This CDR3 contains 11 residues. V was clipped by 6 bases and J by 8 bases, with 13 bases between them. Note on this clonotype: What it binds is unknown.

This chain uses TRBV20-1 with TRBJ1-2; possible D gene TRBD1, 5 bases. This receptor was obtained from an adult man with Graves' hyperthyroidism. Sequenced sample: peripheral blood or thyroid tissue (not recorded which). CDR3 nucleotide sequence: TGCAGTGCCATCGGGACGTTAGGCTACACCTTC. This sequence encodes CSAIGTLGYTF.